Each of the 27 T cell receptor beta chains below was sequenced from the same sample in a study of T cell responses to AZD1222 COVID-19 vaccine (dated by TCRdb to the early 2020s). The receptor library was made with the immunoSEQ multiplex PCR assay. As stored in TCRdb, this immuneACCESS dataset retains in-frame rearrangements with V and J assigned. A fraction of the clones does not appear; measured against another copy, unresolved V genes explain less than half of the discrepancy, and the remainder lacks a known reason. Within this sample are roughly 150,000 clones, with about 93% of them counted one time only. The leading ten clones occupy over 7.5% of the sample. The meaning of the sample's time point label: baseline before first vaccination. The sequencing here drew on peripheral blood, taken on day 0 of AZD1222 vaccination. The receptors here all came from an adult in good health.

The chain recombines TRBV7-6 with TRBJ2-5; tentative D call: TRBD2 (6 bases). The V and J ends lost 5 bases and 4 bases respectively, with 14 bases between them. Germline V gives CDR1 SGHVS, CDR2 FNYEAQ. The CDR3 extends over 14 amino acids. CDR3 amino acids: CASSPPGDVETQYF. CDR3 coding DNA: TGTGCCAGCAGCCCCCCGGGGGATGTAGAGACCCAGTACTTC.

The rearrangement joins TRBV28 to TRBJ2-7; 9 bases align to TRBD2. Germline values: CDR1 MDHEN, CDR2 SYDVKM. J gave up 0 bases and V 6 bases, and 6 bases lay outside the gene matches. The CDR3 sequence is 15 residues long. CDR3 loop: CASSPSGGLSYEQYF. CDR3 DNA: TGTGCCAGCAGCCCGAGCGGGGGGCTCTCCTACGAGCAGTACTTC. Combining the CDR3 with reference TRBV28 and TRBJ2-7 gives the whole variable domain DVKVTQSSRYLVKRTGEKVFLECVQDMDHENMFWYRQDPGLGLRLIYFSYDVKMKEKGDIPEGYSVSREKKERFSLILESASTNQTSMYLCASSPSGGLSYEQYFGPGTRLTVT.

The chain carries TRBV2 and TRBJ2-3, with 14 nucleotides matching TRBD2. Germline V gene lookup returns CDR1 SNHLY and CDR2 FYNNEI. V shed 4 bases, J shed 6 bases, and the junction held 9 bases outside the gene matches. The CDR3 runs 17 residues. CDR3: CASSGPTSGGAWDTQYF. CDR3 DNA sequence: TGTGCCAGCAGTGGACCGACTAGCGGGGGGGCCTGGGATACGCAGTATTTT.

V gene TRBV11-2 combines with J gene TRBJ2-5; unclear D gene. Germline V gene sequence: CDR1 SGHAT, CDR2 FQNNGV. The CDR3 sequence is 13 residues long. With 5 bases removed from V and 5 bases from J, the gap between germline ends came to 12 bases. CDR3: CASSRSYGETQYF. CDR3 DNA: TGTGCCAGCAGCCGCTCCTATGGGGAGACCCAGTACTTC.

The sample holds one count of this clone. This sequence joins TRBV30 and TRBJ1-5, with D perhaps TRBD1 (5 bases). CDR1 and CDR2 from the germline V gene are GTSNPN and SVGIG (reference sequence). The germline V and J ends were trimmed by 4 bases and 4 bases, with 11 bases remaining between them. The CDR3 covers 13 residues. The DNA for the CDR3 is TGTGCCTGGACCCTCGACAGTAATCAGCCCCAGCATTTT. It yields the protein CAWTLDSNQPQHF.

This clone has only one observation. The chain uses TRBV10-3 and TRBJ2-7, with D maybe TRBD1 (7 bases). V was pared by 11 bases and J by 0 bases, with 17 bases between. Germline CDR1 is ENHRY and CDR2 is SYGVKD. CDR3 length: 14 amino acids. The CDR3 loop is CASGGNSISYEQYF. CDR3 coding DNA: TGTGCCTCAGGGGGGAACTCGATCTCCTACGAGCAGTACTTC.

This clone was observed a handful of times. The chain couples TRBV6-5 to TRBJ1-2, with D unresolved. Trimming shortened V by 5 bases and J by 0 bases, and 10 bases separated the two germline ends. CDR1 MNHEY and CDR2 SVGAGI come from the germline V gene. The CDR3 runs to 14 residues. CDR3 sequence: CASSPKTANYGYTF. The DNA for the CDR3 is TGTGCCAGCAGTCCCAAGACGGCTAACTATGGCTACACCTTC.

The genes are TRBV7-8 and TRBJ2-1; the D gene is possibly TRBD2 (6 bases). Trimming took 6 bases from V and 0 from J, leaving 15 bases between them. From germline, CDR1 is SGHVS and CDR2 FQNEAQ. This CDR3 spans 16 amino acids. CDR3 in amino acids: CASRNVGGSSYNEQFF. The CDR3 coding sequence is TGTGCCAGCAGAAATGTCGGGGGAAGCTCCTACAATGAGCAGTTCTTC.

The chain couples TRBV7-2 to TRBJ1-2; no clear D gene. This CDR3 comprises 13 residues. Per germline, CDR1 SGHTA and CDR2 FQGNSA. Trimming pared 5 bases from V and 4 bases from J, leaving 11 bases between. The chain's CDR3 is CASSHTLSYGYTF. CDR3 in DNA: TGTGCCAGCAGCCATACACTGAGCTATGGCTACACCTTC.

The V and J genes are TRBV29-1 and TRBJ1-2; D perhaps matches TRBD1 (5 bases). CDR1 SQVTM and CDR2 ANQGSEA come from the germline V gene. Trimming took off 0 bases at V and 4 bases at J, with 18 bases between the two ends. CDR3 length equals 16 residues. CDR3: CSVEDLLLGDGYGYTF. DNA for the CDR3: TGCAGCGTTGAAGATCTTCTATTAGGGGACGGCTATGGCTACACCTTC.

The count of this clone is one. The chain carries TRBV24-1 and TRBJ1-5, with a weak D call TRBD1 (6 bases). The V end lost 3 bases, the J end lost 7 bases, and 12 bases lay between the germline ends. Germline CDR1 and CDR2: KGHDR and SFDVKD. The CDR3 totals 14 residues. CDR3 protein: CATSDAGEWQPQHF. The CDR3 DNA follows: TGTGCCACCAGTGATGCAGGGGAATGGCAGCCCCAGCATTTT.

The chain couples TRBV28 to TRBJ1-6; TRBD1 might be the D (5 bases). CDR1 and CDR2 (germline): MDHEN, SYDVKM. This CDR3 is 15 amino acids long. Trimming cost V 3 bases and J 9 bases, with 15 bases left between them. The CDR3 loop reads CASSLPGGLSSPLHF. CDR3 sequence (DNA): TGTGCCAGCAGTTTGCCCGGGGGACTAAGTTCACCCCTCCACTTT.

A word on this clone: The identical CDR3 is also encoded by other nucleotide sequences in the sample. The CDR3 DNA reads TGTGCCAGCAGTTTGGCTGAGAATCAGCCCCAGCATTTT. Encoded protein: CASSLAENQPQHF. This chain links TRBV12-3 or TRBV12-4 with TRBJ1-5; unclear D gene. With 3 bases removed from V and 4 bases from J, the gap between germline ends came to 7 bases. The CDR3 is 13 amino acids.

V gene TRBV12-3 or TRBV12-4 combines with J gene TRBJ1-3, with D possibly matching TRBD1 (5 bases). The V gene lost 6 bases and the J gene lost 1 base, with 7 bases spanning the gap. The CDR3 spans 13 residues. The CDR3 loop reads CASSAGSGNTIYF. The CDR3 DNA reads as TGTGCCAGCAGCGCAGGGTCTGGAAACACCATATATTTT.

The chain employs TRBV30 and TRBJ2-5; tentative D call: TRBD2 (7 bases). Germline CDR1 reads GTSNPN; CDR2 reads SVGIG (reference sequence). This CDR3 is built from 13 residues. V was pared by 6 bases and J by 7 bases, with 18 bases between. This CDR3 reads CACNRRGRGTQYF. CDR3 DNA sequence: TGTGCCTGTAATCGGCGGGGGCGGGGGACCCAGTACTTC.

The chain uses TRBV9 and TRBJ1-2; 7 positions agree with TRBD1. This CDR3 contains 15 residues. From germline, CDR1 is SGDLS and CDR2 YYNGEE. After removal of 2 bases from V and 5 bases from J, the junction contained 9 bases not matched to a gene. The CDR3 here is CASSVGTAGGYGYTF. CDR3 DNA sequence: TGTGCCAGCAGCGTTGGGACAGCGGGTGGTTATGGCTACACCTTC.

This chain joins TRBV19 and TRBJ2-2; TRBD1 or TRBD2 may be the D gene (5 bases each). CDR3 length equals 16 residues. CDR1 and CDR2 (germline): LNHDA, SQIVND (reference sequence). V was shortened by 5 bases and J by 0 bases, with 13 bases between the two germline ends. CDR3 nucleotide sequence: TGTGCCAGTAGTCAACCGGGACGGCCGAACACCGGGGAGCTGTTTTTT. It yields the protein CASSQPGRPNTGELFF.

This clone was seen a few times. V and J are TRBV10-3 and TRBJ1-4; D is uncertain. CDR1 ENHRY and CDR2 SYGVKD come from the germline V gene. The CDR3 has 12 residues. V was cut by 0 bases and J by 8 bases, with 4 bases left in between. CDR3 sequence (DNA): TGTGCCATCAGTGAGTCTCGAGAAAAACTGTTTTTT. Its protein product is CAISESREKLFF.

This clone has only one observation. The V gene is TRBV2, the J gene TRBJ1-5, with 10 bases lining up with TRBD1. V lost 4 bases, J lost 5 bases, and 8 bases stayed unmatched. Per the germline V gene, CDR1 is SNHLY and CDR2 is FYNNEI. CDR3 length: 16 residues. CDR3 nucleotide sequence: TGTGCCAGCAGTGGCGACGTGGGACAGGGGTATCAGCCCCAGCATTTT. Translated: CASSGDVGQGYQPQHF.

V gene TRBV7-9 combines with J gene TRBJ2-1; possibly TRBD1 for D (5 bases). There are 15 residues in the CDR3. Trimming stripped 5 bases from V and 4 bases from J, with 15 bases between. CDR1 and CDR2 from the germline V gene are SEHNR and FQNEAQ (reference sequence). CDR3 coding DNA: TGTGCCAGCAGCCCCCCTGGGGCCGCTTACAATGAGCAGTTCTTC. This codes for CASSPPGAAYNEQFF.

The rearrangement joins TRBV7-3 to TRBJ2-3; 14 bases are a match to TRBD2. Germline lookup yields CDR1 SGHTA and CDR2 FQGTGA. V was pared by 5 bases and J by 5 bases, with 3 bases of the junction left unmatched. This CDR3 region has 15 residues. CDR3 coding DNA: TGTGCCAGCAGCCCCGGGACTAGCGGGAGAGATACGCAGTATTTT. Its translation: CASSPGTSGRDTQYF.

The CDR3 DNA is TGCAGTGCTAGTCCTAGCGGGGATTCTAACCAAGAGACCCAGTACTTC. It encodes CSASPSGDSNQETQYF. The chain employs TRBV20-1 and TRBJ2-5; 9 nucleotides agree with TRBD2. The CDR3 covers 16 residues. The germline V gene encodes CDR1 DFQATT and CDR2 SNEGSKA (reference sequence). The V and J ends lost 3 bases and 0 bases, in that order; junction bases with no gene match: 8.

This chain connects TRBV10-1 to TRBJ2-7, with D perhaps being TRBD1 or TRBD2 (6 bases each). This CDR3 spans 14 amino acids. Trimming removed 9 bases at V and 3 bases at J, with 18 bases between. From germline, CDR1 is WNHNN and CDR2 SYGVQD (reference sequence). The CDR3 spells CASSGGLFCYEQYF. For the CDR3, the DNA is TGCGCCAGTTCTGGGGGGCTATTTTGCTACGAGCAGTACTTC.

The rearrangement joins TRBV30 to TRBJ2-3; possibly TRBD1 for D (5 bases). V dropped 1 base and J dropped 7 bases, with 24 bases sitting between them. Germline loops: CDR1 GTSNPN, CDR2 SVGIG (reference sequence). CDR3 length equals 17 residues. The DNA of the CDR3 is TGTGCCTGGAGTGGCTCTACGGGCAGGGTGGATGCCTATACGCAGTATTTT. This codes for CAWSGSTGRVDAYTQYF.

This chain links TRBV5-1 with TRBJ1-6; TRBD1 matches at 8 bases. Trimming cost V 4 bases and J 9 bases; bases outside gene matches: 12. CDR3 length equals 16 residues. Germline CDR1 and CDR2: SGHRS and YFSETQ. The CDR3 reads CASSAGQGSGGSPLHF. CDR3 coding DNA: TGCGCCAGCAGCGCCGGACAGGGATCGGGGGGTTCACCCCTCCACTTT.

The V gene is TRBV7-6, the J gene TRBJ2-1; 7 bases fit TRBD2. Germline assignment: CDR1 SGHVS and CDR2 FNYEAQ. V shed 4 bases, J shed 4 bases, and the junction held 10 bases outside the gene matches. CDR3 size: 16 residues. This CDR3 is CASSSAGLGNYNEQFF. Here the CDR3 DNA reads TGTGCCAGCAGCTCCGCCGGACTAGGGAATTACAATGAGCAGTTCTTC.

The chain recombines TRBV27 with TRBJ1-1; D possibly corresponds to TRBD1 (5 bases). This CDR3 has 15 amino acids. Germline CDR1 MNHEY, CDR2 SMNVEV (reference sequence). V was trimmed by 9 bases and J by 1 base, leaving 18 bases between them. The CDR3 DNA follows: TGTGCCAGGACCGTTAGGTGGGGGGGGAACACTGAAGCTTTCTTT. This translates into CARTVRWGGNTEAFF.